Below are 5 T cell receptor beta chains sequenced from a single sample in a study of regulatory T cells in long-lasting Graves disease. Sample time point: newly diagnosed GD, antithyroid drugs for less than 3 months. Scientists built the TCR library using RNA that was extracted from PBMCs. To make TCR beta libraries, researchers used iRepertoire HTBI primers and Arm-PCR of CDR3 regions. From the multiplex PCR reads, TCRdb called clonotypes with MiXCR, one entry per CDR3 protein. The profile shows roughly 510,000 distinct CDR3 sequences, around 16% of them singletons. This sample also belongs to another study, concerning T cells in Graves' hyperthyroidism and ophthalmopathy.

Sequencing used peripheral blood mononuclear cells (PBMCs), obtained at new diagnosis, from a patient treated with antithyroid drugs. The receptors were sampled from a man aged 18 to 30 with Graves disease.

The table lists this clonotype with many counts. The J gene is TRBJ2-1, the V gene TRBV5-1; 14 bases match TRBD2. The germline V gene has CDR1 SGHRS and CDR2 YFSETQ. V trimming: 0 bases; J trimming: 9 bases; junction bases outside the gene matches: 11. The CDR3 contains 18 residues. CDR3 DNA sequence: TGCGCCAGCAGCTTGGCCGGGACTAGCGGGAGTTTTGCGGTTGAGCAGTTCTTC. Translated: CASSLAGTSGSFAVEQFF. Full variable domain (remainder filled in from reference TRBV5-1 and TRBJ2-1): KAGVTQTPRYLIKTRGQQVTLSCSPISGHRSVSWYQQTPGQGLQFLFEYFSETQRNKGNFPGRFSGRQFSNSRSEMNVSTLELGDSALYLCASSLAGTSGSFAVEQFFGPGTRLTVL.

A single count supports this clonotype. The rearrangement joins TRBV12-3 or TRBV12-4 to TRBJ2-3; 9 nucleotides align to TRBD2. V lost 4 bases and J lost 6; bases outside the gene matches: 8. This CDR3 is built from 15 residues. The CDR3 region is CASSSGLAFSDTQYF. The DNA of the CDR3 is TGTGCCAGCAGTTCGGGACTAGCTTTTTCGGATACGCAGTATTTT.

A single count supports this clonotype. Since a much larger clone is just one base distant, this may be a read error. The J gene is TRBJ2-1, the V gene TRBV30; D is uncertain. Germline V gene sequence: CDR1 GTSNPN, CDR2 SVGIG (reference sequence). V lost 7 bases and J lost 5, with 12 bases in between. The CDR3 runs 12 residues. CDR3 sequence (DNA): TGTGCCTTATCTTTGTCCCACAATGAGCAGTTCTTC. As protein: CALSLSHNEQFF.

This clonotype was observed a few times. The chain is built from TRBV3-1 and TRBJ2-3, with 14 positions matching TRBD2. Germline V gene data show CDR1 as LGHDT and CDR2 as YNNKEL (reference sequence). J was trimmed by 4 bases and V by 6 bases; bases with no gene match: 9. CDR3 length: 17 residues. The CDR3 reads CASSPAPGLAGADTQYF. The CDR3 DNA sequence: TGTGCCAGCAGTCCAGCCCCGGGACTAGCGGGGGCAGATACGCAGTATTTT.

The CDR3 spells CASSSFAGGTGELFF. The CDR3 DNA sequence: TGTGCCAGCAGCTCGTTTGCGGGAGGGACCGGGGAGCTGTTTTTT. The V call is TRBV7-9, the J call TRBJ2-2, with 9 bases lining up with TRBD2. Germline lookup yields CDR1 SEHNR and CDR2 FQNEAQ (reference sequence). V shed 4 bases and J 5 bases; nucleotides not matched to a gene: 5. The CDR3 has 15 amino acids.